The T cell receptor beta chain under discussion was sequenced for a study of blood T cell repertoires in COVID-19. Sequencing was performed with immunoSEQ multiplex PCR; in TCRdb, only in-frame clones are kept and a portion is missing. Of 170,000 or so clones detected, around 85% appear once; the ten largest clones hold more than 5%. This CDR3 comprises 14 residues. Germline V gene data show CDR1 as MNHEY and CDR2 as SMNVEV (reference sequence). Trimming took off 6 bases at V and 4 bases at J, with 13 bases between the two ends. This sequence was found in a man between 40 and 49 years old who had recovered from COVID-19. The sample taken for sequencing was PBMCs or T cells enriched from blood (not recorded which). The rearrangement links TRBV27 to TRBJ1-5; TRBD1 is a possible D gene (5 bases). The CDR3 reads CASRLGGWNQPQHF. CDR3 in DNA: TGTGCCAGCAGACTGGGGGGGTGGAATCAGCCCCAGCATTTT.